This T cell receptor (beta chain) was identified during a study of beta chain features in type 1 diabetes. Study results and limitations: When cDNA is sequenced, cells with high TCR expression could be over-represented. In comparison with healthy donors, patients had naive, central memory and Treg TCRB repertoires that appeared more similar.

As to this clone: Its target is unknown.

The CDR3 length is 14 residues. With V trimmed by 6 bases and J by 2 bases, 10 bases remained unmatched. CDR1 and CDR2 (germline): SQVTM, ANQGSEA. Averaging about 0.12 L, one heparinised blood draw came from each individual donor. Reverse transcription of all isolated RNA meant that expressed TCRB transcripts were sequenced. Clones were read by immunoSEQ multiplex PCR, and TCRdb kept only the in-frame ones, dropping some. The repertoire includes about 40,000 clones, around 45% of them detected once, and 0.65% to 0.9% sits in the top ten. The sequence was collected from a woman aged 18-29 years in good health. The V and J genes are TRBV29-1 and TRBJ2-7, with TRBD2 identical over 7 bases. Material for sequencing was central memory CD4+ T cells from blood. CDR3 residues: CSVEWGGSPYEQYF. The CDR3 bases are TGCAGCGTCGAATGGGGGGGTTCCCCCTACGAGCAGTACTTC.